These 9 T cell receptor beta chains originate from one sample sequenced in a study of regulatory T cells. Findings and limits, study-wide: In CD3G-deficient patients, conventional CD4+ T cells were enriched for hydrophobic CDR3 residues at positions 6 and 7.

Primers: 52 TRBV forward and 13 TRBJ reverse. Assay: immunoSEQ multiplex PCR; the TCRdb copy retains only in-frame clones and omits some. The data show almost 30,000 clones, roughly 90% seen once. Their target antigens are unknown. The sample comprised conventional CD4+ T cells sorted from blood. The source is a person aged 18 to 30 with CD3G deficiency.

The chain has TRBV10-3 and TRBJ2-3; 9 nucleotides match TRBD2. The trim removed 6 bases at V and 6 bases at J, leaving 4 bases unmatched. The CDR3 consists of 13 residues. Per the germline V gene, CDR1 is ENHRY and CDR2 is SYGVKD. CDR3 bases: TGTGCCATCAGCCCCAGCGGGGGGGATACGCAGTATTTT. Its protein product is CAISPSGGDTQYF.

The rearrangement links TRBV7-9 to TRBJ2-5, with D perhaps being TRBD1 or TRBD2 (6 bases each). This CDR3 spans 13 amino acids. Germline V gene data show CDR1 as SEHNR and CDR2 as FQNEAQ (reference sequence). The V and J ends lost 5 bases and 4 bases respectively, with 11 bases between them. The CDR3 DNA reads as TGTGCCAGCAGCAAGAGGGGGGTAGAGACCCAGTACTTC. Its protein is CASSKRGVETQYF.

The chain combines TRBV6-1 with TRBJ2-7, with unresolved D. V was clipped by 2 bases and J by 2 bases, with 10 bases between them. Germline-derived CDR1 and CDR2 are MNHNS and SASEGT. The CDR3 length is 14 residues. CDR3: CASSENGVTYEQYF. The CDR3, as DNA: TGTGCCAGCAGTGAAAATGGGGTGACCTACGAGCAGTACTTC.

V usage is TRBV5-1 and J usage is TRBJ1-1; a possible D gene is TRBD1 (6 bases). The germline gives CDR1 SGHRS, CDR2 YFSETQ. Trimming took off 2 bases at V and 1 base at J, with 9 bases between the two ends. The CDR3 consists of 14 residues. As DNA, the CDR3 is TGCGCCAGCAGCTTCCGAGGGGGGAACACTGAAGCTTTCTTT. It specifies CASSFRGGNTEAFF.

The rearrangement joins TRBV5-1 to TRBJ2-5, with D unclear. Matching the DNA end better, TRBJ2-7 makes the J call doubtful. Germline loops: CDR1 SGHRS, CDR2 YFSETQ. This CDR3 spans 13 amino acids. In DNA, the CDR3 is TGCGCCAGCAGCTTAGGCCCCCGCTACGAGCAGTACTTC. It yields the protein CASSLGPRYEQYF.

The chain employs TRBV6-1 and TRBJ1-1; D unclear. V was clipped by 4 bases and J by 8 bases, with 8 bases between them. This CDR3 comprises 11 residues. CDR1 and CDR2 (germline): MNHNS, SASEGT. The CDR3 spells CASSANGEAFF. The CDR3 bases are TGTGCCAGCAGTGCGAACGGGGAAGCTTTCTTT.

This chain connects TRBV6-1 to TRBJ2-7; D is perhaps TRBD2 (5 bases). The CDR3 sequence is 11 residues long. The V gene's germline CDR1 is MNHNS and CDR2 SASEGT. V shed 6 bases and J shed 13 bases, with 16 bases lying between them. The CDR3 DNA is TGTGCCAGCAGAGAGGGAACGAGCCTTTACGTC. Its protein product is CASREGTSLYV.

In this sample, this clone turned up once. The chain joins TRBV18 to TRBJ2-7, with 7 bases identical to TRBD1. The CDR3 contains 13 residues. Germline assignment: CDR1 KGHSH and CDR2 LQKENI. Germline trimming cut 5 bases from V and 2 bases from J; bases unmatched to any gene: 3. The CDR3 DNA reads TGTGCCAGCTCAAGGGGACAGCCCTACGAGCAGTACTTC. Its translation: CASSRGQPYEQYF.

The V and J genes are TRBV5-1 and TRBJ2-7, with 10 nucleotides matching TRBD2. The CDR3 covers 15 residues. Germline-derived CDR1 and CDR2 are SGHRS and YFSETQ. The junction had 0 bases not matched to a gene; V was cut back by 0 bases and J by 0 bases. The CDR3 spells CASSLGTSGSYEQYF. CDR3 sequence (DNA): TGCGCCAGCAGCTTGGGGACTAGCGGCTCCTACGAGCAGTACTTC.